This T cell receptor beta chain comes out of a study of blood T cell repertoires in COVID-19. Across the study: COVID-19 samples collected from the United States, Italy and Spain covered acute and convalescent phases.

The CDR3 is 15 residues long. The V gene's germline CDR1 is KGHSH and CDR2 LQKENI. V was cut by 3 bases and J by 7 bases, with 15 bases left in between. Remarks on this clone: Different DNA sequences within this sample yield the same CDR3.

Sequencing used immunoSEQ multiplex PCR; TCRdb keeps in-frame clones, though not all of them. The table records 150,000 to 200,000 clones, approximately 90% of them present only once. This receptor was obtained from a human donor in a cohort sampled during active COVID-19. The V gene is TRBV18, the J gene TRBJ1-4; D is possibly TRBD1 (5 bases). Sequenced: peripheral blood. In DNA, the CDR3 is TGTGCCAGCTCACCGCGCACAGGAGATGGTGAAAAACTGTTTTTT. It is translated as CASSPRTGDGEKLFF.